One sample yielded the 2 T cell receptor beta chains listed below, sequenced in a study of beta chain features in type 1 diabetes. Broader study findings: TCRB CDR3s from Type 1 diabetes patients were moderately but significantly shorter in all four CD4+ subsets.

The isolated RNA, all of it, was reverse transcribed, so expressed TCRB transcripts were what got sequenced. The repertoire was sequenced with immunoSEQ multiplex PCR; TCRdb's copy has only in-frame clones and lacks some. The repertoire includes around 280,000 clones, 15% of them detected once, and 0.015% to 0.019% sits in the top ten. No antigen has been assigned to these receptors. The material sequenced was naive CD4+ T cells from blood. Receptor source: a young man with type 1 diabetes.

CDR3 DNA sequence: TGTGCCAGCAGGGAAGACAGGTTTTACACTGAAGCTTTCTTT. It is translated as CASREDRFYTEAFF. The chain recombines TRBV5-4 with TRBJ1-1, with D perhaps TRBD1 (6 bases). Trimming pared 5 bases from V and 3 bases from J, leaving 14 bases between. The CDR3 totals 14 residues. Germline loops: CDR1 SGHNT, CDR2 YYREEE (reference sequence).

This clone was detected a few times. This sequence joins TRBV7-8 and TRBJ1-1; TRBD1 matches 9 bases. The germline V gene has CDR1 SGHVS and CDR2 FQNEAQ. The CDR3 is 16 amino acids. Trimming removed 5 bases from V and 1 base from J; junction bases left unmatched: 8. CDR3 sequence (DNA): TGTGCCAGCAGCACCCAACCGGGACAGGGGAACACTGAAGCTTTCTTT. As protein: CASSTQPGQGNTEAFF.